This passage covers 27 T cell receptor beta chains from one sample sequenced in a study of cytomegalovirus exposure and HLA in healthy donors. The primer mix had 60 Vbeta and 13 Jbeta primers. Method: immunoSEQ multiplex PCR; TCRdb's copy keeps in-frame clones and lacks some. The sample totals some 40,000 clones. The sample consisted of PBMCs. The receptors here all came from a human donor in good health.

The chain combines TRBV2 with TRBJ2-1, with 9 positions matching TRBD2. CDR1 is SNHLY, CDR2 FYNNEI, per germline. The ends lost 9 bases at V and 7 bases at J; junction bases unmatched: 10. This CDR3 comprises 14 residues. CDR3 sequence: CASFPGTSWNEQFF. In DNA form, the CDR3 reads TGTGCCAGTTTTCCCGGGACTAGCTGGAATGAGCAGTTCTTC.

The chain has TRBV5-1 and TRBJ1-2; 7 bases align to TRBD1. Germline trimming cut 4 bases from V and 4 bases from J; bases unmatched to any gene: 7. The CDR3 is made up of 14 amino acids. Germline V CDR1 and CDR2: SGHRS, YFSETQ. CDR3 region: CASSKGTVVYGYTF. CDR3 nucleotides: TGCGCCAGCAGCAAAGGGACAGTCGTCTATGGCTACACCTTC.

The chain carries TRBV2 and TRBJ1-2; tentatively, D is TRBD1 (6 bases). This CDR3 spans 14 amino acids. Trimming took 5 bases from V and 7 from J, leaving 17 bases between them. Germline V CDR1 and CDR2: SNHLY, FYNNEI. The CDR3 spells CASSPKGTRGGYTF. The CDR3 bases are TGTGCCAGCAGTCCAAAGGGGACAAGGGGTGGCTACACCTTC.

The V gene is TRBV6-5, the J gene TRBJ2-5, with a possible D match to TRBD1 (6 bases). The CDR3 has 13 amino acids. Trimming left V 7 bases short and J 1 base short, with 10 bases between. Germline values: CDR1 MNHEY, CDR2 SVGAGI. This chain's CDR3 is CASNGQFQETQYF. CDR3 sequence (DNA): TGTGCCAGCAACGGACAGTTCCAAGAGACCCAGTACTTC.

The J gene is TRBJ1-2, the V gene TRBV5-1, with D perhaps TRBD1 (6 bases). The CDR3 loop spans 14 amino acids. In germline, CDR1 is SGHRS, CDR2 YFSETQ. V lost 2 bases and J lost 6, with 14 bases in between. The CDR3 region is CASSLQQGPHGYTF. The CDR3 DNA follows: TGCGCCAGCAGCTTACAACAGGGCCCCCATGGCTACACCTTC. Complete variable domain (other parts from reference TRBV5-1 and TRBJ1-2): KAGVTQTPRYLIKTRGQQVTLSCSPISGHRSVSWYQQTPGQGLQFLFEYFSETQRNKGNFPGRFSGRQFSNSRSEMNVSTLELGDSALYLCASSLQQGPHGYTFGSGTRLTVV.

The chain carries TRBV6-5 and TRBJ1-2; possible D gene TRBD1, 5 bases. V lost 7 bases to trimming and J lost 5 bases, with 17 bases between them. The CDR3 is 14 residues long. The germline CDR1 and CDR2 sequences are MNHEY and SVGAGI. The CDR3 loop is CASKPPTGGYGYTF. DNA of the CDR3: TGTGCCAGCAAACCTCCCACTGGGGGGTATGGCTACACCTTC.

This sequence joins TRBV19 and TRBJ1-4, with TRBD1 as a possible D gene (5 bases). Germline V lookup: CDR1 LNHDA, CDR2 SQIVND (reference sequence). Between the trimmed V and J ends, which lost 4 bases and 8 bases, there was a span of 20 bases. The CDR3 contains 16 residues. CDR3: CASSTQRQSTVEKLFF. Here the CDR3 DNA reads TGTGCCAGTAGTACCCAGAGACAGAGTACGGTAGAAAAACTGTTTTTT.

The V call is TRBV2, the J call TRBJ1-5, with D possibly being TRBD1 (6 bases). The germline V gene has CDR1 SNHLY and CDR2 FYNNEI. The V and J ends lost 7 bases and 8 bases respectively, with 18 bases between them. CDR3 length: 14 residues. The CDR3 DNA sequence: TGTGCCAGCAACAGGGAGGGAGGAACGGAGCCCCAGCATTTT. Translating gives CASNREGGTEPQHF.

V usage is TRBV7-3 and J usage is TRBJ2-1; TRBD2 matches 8 bases. CDR1 is SGHTA and CDR2 is FQGTGA in the germline V gene. The CDR3 is made up of 15 amino acids. J was trimmed by 2 bases and V by 3 bases; bases with no gene match: 3. Here the CDR3 reads CASSFYGGAYNEQFF. For the CDR3, the DNA is TGTGCCAGCAGCTTTTACGGGGGGGCCTACAATGAGCAGTTCTTC.

The chain carries TRBV19 and TRBJ1-2; 9 nucleotides align to TRBD1. CDR1 LNHDA and CDR2 SQIVND come from the germline V gene (reference sequence). V trimming: 4 bases; J trimming: 5 bases; junction bases outside the gene matches: 5. The CDR3 length is 14 residues. The CDR3 protein is CASSTGQGMYGYTF. The CDR3, as DNA: TGTGCCAGTAGTACCGGACAGGGGATGTATGGCTACACCTTC.

This chain uses TRBV15 with TRBJ2-7, with a possible D match to TRBD2 (7 bases). Germline V gives CDR1 LNHNV, CDR2 YYDKDF (reference sequence). Trimming removed 9 bases at V and 0 bases at J, with 12 bases between. The CDR3 runs to 13 residues. DNA for the CDR3: TGTGCCACTCGCGCGGGGGCCTCCTACGAGCAGTACTTC. Translation gives CATRAGASYEQYF.

This chain uses TRBV7-9 with TRBJ1-5; TRBD1 matches 7 bases. This CDR3 comprises 14 residues. The trim removed 2 bases at V and 7 bases at J, leaving 5 bases unmatched. Germline V gene data show CDR1 as SEHNR and CDR2 as FQNEAQ (reference sequence). This chain's CDR3 is CASSLTGERQPQHF. DNA for the CDR3: TGTGCCAGCAGCTTAACAGGGGAAAGACAGCCCCAGCATTTT.

The CDR3 DNA reads as TGTGCCAGCAGCTTAAGGGCGACCACTGAAGCTTTCTTT. Its translation: CASSLRATTEAFF. The V and J genes are TRBV7-3 and TRBJ1-1; D not resolved. The V end was cut by 1 base, the J end by 4 bases, with 7 bases between. Per the germline V gene, CDR1 is SGHTA and CDR2 is FQGTGA. This CDR3 has 13 residues.

The chain carries TRBV10-3 and TRBJ1-5; D gene unclear. Between the trimmed V and J ends, which lost 0 bases and 4 bases, there was a span of 7 bases. This CDR3 has 14 residues. CDR1 is ENHRY and CDR2 is SYGVKD in the germline V gene. CDR3 DNA: TGTGCCATCAGTGAGTCGAAGAGTAATCAGCCCCAGCATTTT. Translated: CAISESKSNQPQHF.

This chain joins TRBV18 and TRBJ2-7; 8 bases fit TRBD1. The length of the CDR3 is 14 residues. The V segment lost 6 bases and the J segment 3 bases; nucleotides outside the gene matches: 7. Looked up from germline, CDR1 is KGHSH and CDR2 is LQKENI. The CDR3 nucleotides read TGTGCCAGCTCCCAACAGGGGGGAGGCTACGAGCAGTACTTC. Translating gives CASSQQGGGYEQYF.

The genes are TRBV19 and TRBJ1-1, with D possibly TRBD1 on 6 matching bases. The CDR3 has 13 amino acids. Germline V gene sequence: CDR1 LNHDA, CDR2 SQIVND (reference sequence). Trimming removed 11 bases at V and 0 bases at J, with 13 bases between. The chain's CDR3 is CACWGQVNTEAFF. As DNA, the CDR3 is TGTGCCTGCTGGGGGCAGGTGAACACTGAAGCTTTCTTT.

The chain has TRBV6-5 and TRBJ1-1; possible D gene TRBD1, 6 bases. The CDR3 length is 13 residues. Trimming took off 2 bases at V and 5 bases at J, with 9 bases between the two ends. Germline V gene sequence: CDR1 MNHEY, CDR2 SVGAGI. The CDR3 bases are TGTGCCAGCAGTTACACCCAGGGGACTGAAGCTTTCTTT. Translated, it gives CASSYTQGTEAFF.

The V call is TRBV6-5, the J call TRBJ2-7; 7 nucleotides line up with TRBD1. CDR3 size: 14 residues. V shed 5 bases and J 5 bases; nucleotides not matched to a gene: 9. The V gene's germline CDR1 is MNHEY and CDR2 SVGAGI. The CDR3 protein is CASSRERGLDEQYF. DNA for the CDR3: TGTGCCAGCAGTCGGGAAAGGGGGCTCGACGAGCAGTACTTC.

V usage is TRBV2 and J usage is TRBJ1-5, with D unclear. Germline V gives CDR1 SNHLY, CDR2 FYNNEI. V lost 4 bases to trimming and J lost 2 bases, with 12 bases between them. The CDR3 runs to 15 residues. The CDR3 bases are TGTGCCAGCAGTGCCGCGGGGTCTCGCAATCAGCCCCAGCATTTT. It is translated as CASSAAGSRNQPQHF.

The chain employs TRBV18 and TRBJ1-1; TRBD1 agrees at 12 bases. There are 16 residues in the CDR3. CDR1 and CDR2 from the germline V gene are KGHSH and LQKENI. V shed 8 bases, J shed 4 bases, and the junction held 11 bases outside the gene matches. CDR3 sequence reads: CASARGTGGFGTEAFF. The CDR3 coding sequence is TGTGCCAGCGCTCGCGGGACAGGGGGCTTTGGCACTGAAGCTTTCTTT. The full variable domain, in which reference TRBV18 and TRBJ1-1 provide the parts outside the CDR3, is NAGVMQNPRHLVRRRGQEARLRCSPMKGHSHVYWYRQLPEEGLKFMVYLQKENIIDESGMPKERFSAEFPKEGPSILRIQQVVRGDSAAYFCASARGTGGFGTEAFFGQGTRLTVV.

The chain couples TRBV27 to TRBJ2-6, with 10 bases aligning to TRBD1. V lost 4 bases and J lost 2; bases outside the gene matches: 8. Germline V lookup: CDR1 MNHEY, CDR2 SMNVEV (reference sequence). This CDR3 is built from 18 residues. In DNA, the CDR3 is TGTGCCAGCAGTTCGGCGGGACAGGGGCCTACTGGGGCCAACGTCCTGACTTTC. It is translated as CASSSAGQGPTGANVLTF. Full variable domain (remainder filled in from reference TRBV27 and TRBJ2-6): EAQVTQNPRYLITVTGKKLTVTCSQNMNHEYMSWYRQDPGLGLRQIYYSMNVEVTDKGDVPEGYKVSRKEKRNFPLILESPSPNQTSLYFCASSSAGQGPTGANVLTFGAGSRLTVL.

The V and J genes are TRBV28 and TRBJ1-1, with D hard to call. Trimming cost V 8 bases and J 3 bases, with 10 bases left between them. The germline V gene has CDR1 MDHEN and CDR2 SYDVKM. This CDR3 has 12 amino acids. The DNA for the CDR3 is TGTGCCAGCGGCGGTTTGCACACTGAAGCTTTCTTT. Amino acids: CASGGLHTEAFF.

The genes are TRBV5-4 and TRBJ2-7, with 10 bases fitting TRBD1. The ends lost 0 bases at V and 6 bases at J; junction bases unmatched: 9. Germline V gene lookup returns CDR1 SGHNT and CDR2 YYREEE (reference sequence). The CDR3 is 16 amino acids. CDR3 sequence: CASSLGGTGEMVEQYF. CDR3 coding DNA: TGTGCCAGCAGCTTGGGCGGGACAGGGGAAATGGTCGAGCAGTACTTC.

DNA of the CDR3: TGTGCCAGCAGTTACTCCGGGACTTTCTCCTACGAGCAGTACTTC. Protein: CASSYSGTFSYEQYF. V is TRBV6-5 and J is TRBJ2-7; maybe TRBD2 (6 bases). The germline V gene encodes CDR1 MNHEY and CDR2 SVGAGI. The CDR3 runs to 15 residues. V lost 0 bases, J lost 0 bases, and 9 bases lay in between.

The genes are TRBV5-6 and TRBJ2-2; maybe TRBD1 (5 bases). The CDR3 loop spans 16 amino acids. The germline gives CDR1 SGHDT, CDR2 YYEEEE. The V end lost 5 bases, the J end lost 5 bases, and 19 bases lay between the germline ends. CDR3 residues: CASSDEELGPTGELFF. As DNA, the CDR3 is TGTGCCAGCAGTGACGAAGAGTTGGGGCCGACCGGGGAGCTGTTTTTT.

CDR3 DNA: TGCAGCCCTCTCCTGAACACTGAAGCTTTCTTT. It is translated as CSPLLNTEAFF. V gene TRBV20-1 combines with J gene TRBJ1-1; no clear D. CDR1 DFQATT and CDR2 SNEGSKA come from the germline V gene (reference sequence). The CDR3 has 11 amino acids.

This chain links TRBV19 with TRBJ1-1; 8 bases are a match to TRBD1. Germline V gene data show CDR1 as LNHDA and CDR2 as SQIVND (reference sequence). CDR3 length equals 14 residues. J gave up 5 bases and V 0 bases, and 2 bases lay outside the gene matches. CDR3 loop: CASSIENRGTEAFF. CDR3 nucleotides: TGTGCCAGTAGTATAGAGAACAGGGGGACTGAAGCTTTCTTT.